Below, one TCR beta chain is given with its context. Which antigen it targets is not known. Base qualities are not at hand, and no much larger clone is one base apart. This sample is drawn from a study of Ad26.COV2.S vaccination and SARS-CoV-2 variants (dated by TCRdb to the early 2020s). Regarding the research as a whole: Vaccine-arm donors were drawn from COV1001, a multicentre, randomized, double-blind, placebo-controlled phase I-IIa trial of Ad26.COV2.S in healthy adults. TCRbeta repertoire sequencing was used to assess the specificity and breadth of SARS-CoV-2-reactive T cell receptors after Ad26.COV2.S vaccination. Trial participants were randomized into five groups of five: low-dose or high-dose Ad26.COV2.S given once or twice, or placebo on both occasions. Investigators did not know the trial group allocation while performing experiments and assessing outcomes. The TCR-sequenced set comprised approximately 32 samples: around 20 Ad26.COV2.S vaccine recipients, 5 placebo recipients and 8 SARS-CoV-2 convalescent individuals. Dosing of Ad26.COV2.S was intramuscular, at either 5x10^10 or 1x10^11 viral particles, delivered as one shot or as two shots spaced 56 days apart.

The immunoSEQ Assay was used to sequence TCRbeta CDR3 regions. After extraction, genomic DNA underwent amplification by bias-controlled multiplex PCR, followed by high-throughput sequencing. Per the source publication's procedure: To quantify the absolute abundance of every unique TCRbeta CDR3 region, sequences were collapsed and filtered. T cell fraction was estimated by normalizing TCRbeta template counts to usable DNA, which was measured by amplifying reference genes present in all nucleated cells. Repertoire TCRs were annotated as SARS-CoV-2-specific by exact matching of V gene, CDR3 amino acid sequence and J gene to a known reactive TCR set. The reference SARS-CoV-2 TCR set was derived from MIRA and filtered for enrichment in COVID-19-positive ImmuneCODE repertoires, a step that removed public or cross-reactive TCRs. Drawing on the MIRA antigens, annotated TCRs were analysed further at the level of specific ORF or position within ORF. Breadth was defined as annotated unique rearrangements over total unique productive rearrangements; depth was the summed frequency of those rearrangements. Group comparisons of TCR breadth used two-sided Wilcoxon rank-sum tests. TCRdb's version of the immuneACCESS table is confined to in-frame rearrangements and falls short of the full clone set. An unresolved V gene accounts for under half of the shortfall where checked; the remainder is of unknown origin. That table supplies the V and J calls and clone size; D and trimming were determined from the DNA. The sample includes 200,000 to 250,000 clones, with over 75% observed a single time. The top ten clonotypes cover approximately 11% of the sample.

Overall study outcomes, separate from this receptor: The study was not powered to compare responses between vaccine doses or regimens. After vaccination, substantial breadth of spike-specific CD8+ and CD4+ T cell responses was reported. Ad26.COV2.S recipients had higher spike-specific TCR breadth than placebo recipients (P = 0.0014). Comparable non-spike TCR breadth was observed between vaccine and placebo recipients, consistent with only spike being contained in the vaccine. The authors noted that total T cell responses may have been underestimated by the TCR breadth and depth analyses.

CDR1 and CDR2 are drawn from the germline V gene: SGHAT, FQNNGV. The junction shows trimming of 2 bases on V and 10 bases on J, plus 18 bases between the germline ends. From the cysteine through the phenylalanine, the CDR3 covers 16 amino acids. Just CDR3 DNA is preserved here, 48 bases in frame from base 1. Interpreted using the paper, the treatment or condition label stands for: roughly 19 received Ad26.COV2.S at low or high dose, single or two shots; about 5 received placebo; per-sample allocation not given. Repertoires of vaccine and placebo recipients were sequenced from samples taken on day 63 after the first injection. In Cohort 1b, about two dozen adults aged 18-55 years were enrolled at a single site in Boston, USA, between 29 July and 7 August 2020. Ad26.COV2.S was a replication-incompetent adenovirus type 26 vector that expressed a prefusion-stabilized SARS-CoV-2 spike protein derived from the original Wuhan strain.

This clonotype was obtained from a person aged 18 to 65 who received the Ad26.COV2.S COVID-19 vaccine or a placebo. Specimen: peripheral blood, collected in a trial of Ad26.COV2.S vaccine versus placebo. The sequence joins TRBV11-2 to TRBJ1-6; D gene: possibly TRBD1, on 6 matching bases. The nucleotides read TGTGCCAGCAGCTTAATCAATAAGGGGGGCGTCTCACCCCTCCACTTT. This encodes CASSLINKGGVSPLHF.